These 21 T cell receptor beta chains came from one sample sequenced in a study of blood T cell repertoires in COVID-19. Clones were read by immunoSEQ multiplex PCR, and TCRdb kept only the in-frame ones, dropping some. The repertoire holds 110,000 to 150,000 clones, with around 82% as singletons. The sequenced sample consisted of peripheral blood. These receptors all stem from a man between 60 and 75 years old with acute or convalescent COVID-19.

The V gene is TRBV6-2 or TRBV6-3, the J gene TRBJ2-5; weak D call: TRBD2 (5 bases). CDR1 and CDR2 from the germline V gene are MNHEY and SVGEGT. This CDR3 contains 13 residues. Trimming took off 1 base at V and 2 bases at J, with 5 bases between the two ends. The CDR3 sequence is CASSYWEQETQYF. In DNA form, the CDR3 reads TGTGCCAGCAGTTACTGGGAGCAAGAGACCCAGTACTTC.

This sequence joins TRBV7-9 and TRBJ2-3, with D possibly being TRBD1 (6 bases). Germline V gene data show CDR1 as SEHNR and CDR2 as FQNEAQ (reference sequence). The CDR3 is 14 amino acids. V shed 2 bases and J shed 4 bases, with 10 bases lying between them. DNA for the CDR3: TGTGCCAGCAGCTTAATGGGGGCATCAGATACGCAGTATTTT. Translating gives CASSLMGASDTQYF.

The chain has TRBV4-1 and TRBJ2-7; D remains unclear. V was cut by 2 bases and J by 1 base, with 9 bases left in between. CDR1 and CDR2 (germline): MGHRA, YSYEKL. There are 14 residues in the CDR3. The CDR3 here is CASSQLDISYEQYF. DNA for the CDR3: TGCGCCAGCAGCCAATTAGACATTTCCTACGAGCAGTACTTC.

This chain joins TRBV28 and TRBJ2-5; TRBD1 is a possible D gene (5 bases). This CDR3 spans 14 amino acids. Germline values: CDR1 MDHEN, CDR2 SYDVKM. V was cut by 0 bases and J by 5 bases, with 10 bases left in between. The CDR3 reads CASSLWAGRETQYF. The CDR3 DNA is TGTGCCAGCAGTTTATGGGCAGGGCGGGAGACCCAGTACTTC.

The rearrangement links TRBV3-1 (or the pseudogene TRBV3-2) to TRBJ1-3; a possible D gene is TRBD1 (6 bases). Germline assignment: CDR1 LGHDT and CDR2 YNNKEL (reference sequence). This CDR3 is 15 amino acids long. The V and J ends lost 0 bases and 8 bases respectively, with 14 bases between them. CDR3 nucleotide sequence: TGTGCCAGCAGCCAAGATTGGGGCAGGGGTGACACCATATATTTT. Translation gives CASSQDWGRGDTIYF.

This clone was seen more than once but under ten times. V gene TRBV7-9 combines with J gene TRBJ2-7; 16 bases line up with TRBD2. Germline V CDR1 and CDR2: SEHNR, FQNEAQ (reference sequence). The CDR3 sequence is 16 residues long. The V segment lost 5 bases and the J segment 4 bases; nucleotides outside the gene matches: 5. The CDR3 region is CASSIGTSGRGYEQYF. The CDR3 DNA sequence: TGTGCCAGCAGCATCGGGACTAGCGGGAGGGGATACGAGCAGTACTTC.

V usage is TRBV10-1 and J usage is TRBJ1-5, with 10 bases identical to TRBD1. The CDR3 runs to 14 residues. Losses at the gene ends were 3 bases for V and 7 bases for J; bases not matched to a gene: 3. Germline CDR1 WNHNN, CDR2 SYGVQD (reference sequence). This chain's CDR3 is CASSESGQGQPQHF. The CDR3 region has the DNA TGCGCCAGCAGTGAATCGGGACAGGGGCAGCCCCAGCATTTT.

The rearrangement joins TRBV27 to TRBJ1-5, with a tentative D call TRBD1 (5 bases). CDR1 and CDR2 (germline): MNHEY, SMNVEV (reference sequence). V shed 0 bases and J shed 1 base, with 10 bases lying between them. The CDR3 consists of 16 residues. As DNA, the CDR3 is TGTGCCAGCAGTTTATCAGGGGAGGGCAGCAATCAGCCCCAGCATTTT. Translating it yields CASSLSGEGSNQPQHF.

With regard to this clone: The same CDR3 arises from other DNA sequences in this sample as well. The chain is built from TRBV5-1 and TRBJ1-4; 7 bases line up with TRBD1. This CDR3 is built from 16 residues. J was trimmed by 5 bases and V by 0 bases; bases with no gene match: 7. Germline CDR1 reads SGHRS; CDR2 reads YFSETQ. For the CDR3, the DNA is TGCGCCAGCAGCTTGGGGGTGCCAGGGGGGAATGAAAAACTGTTTTTT. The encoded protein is CASSLGVPGGNEKLFF.

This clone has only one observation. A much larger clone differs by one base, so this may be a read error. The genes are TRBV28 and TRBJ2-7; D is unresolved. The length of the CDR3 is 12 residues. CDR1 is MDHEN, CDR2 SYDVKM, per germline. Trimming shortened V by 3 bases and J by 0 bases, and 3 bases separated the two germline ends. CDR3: CASSFHSYEQYF. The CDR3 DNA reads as TGTGCCAGCAGTTTCCACTCCTACGAGCAGTACTTC.

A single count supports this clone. The CDR3 DNA reads TGTGCCAGCAGCGTAAAAGACAGGGACACTGAAGCTTTCTTT. Its protein is CASSVKDRDTEAFF. The chain uses TRBV7-9 and TRBJ1-1; the match to TRBD1 covers 7 bases. V was clipped by 5 bases and J by 3 bases; unmatched bases: 6. In germline, CDR1 is SEHNR, CDR2 FQNEAQ (reference sequence). The CDR3 runs 14 residues.

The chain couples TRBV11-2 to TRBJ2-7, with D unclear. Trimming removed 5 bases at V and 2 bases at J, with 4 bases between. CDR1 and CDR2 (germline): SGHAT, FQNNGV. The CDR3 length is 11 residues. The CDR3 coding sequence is TGTGCCAGCAGCATTACCTACGAGCAGTACTTC. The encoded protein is CASSITYEQYF. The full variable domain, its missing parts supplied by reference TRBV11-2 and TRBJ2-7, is EAGVAQSPRYKIIEKRQSVAFWCNPISGHATLYWYQQILGQGPKLLIQFQNNGVVDDSQLPKDRFSAERLKGVDSTLKIQPAKLEDSAVYLCASSITYEQYFGPGTRLTVT.

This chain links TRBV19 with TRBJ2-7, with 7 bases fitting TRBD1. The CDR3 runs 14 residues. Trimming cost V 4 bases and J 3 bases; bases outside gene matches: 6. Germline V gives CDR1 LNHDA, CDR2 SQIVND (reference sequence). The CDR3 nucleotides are TGTGCCAGTAGTACCTTACAGGGGCTCTACGAGCAGTACTTC. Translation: CASSTLQGLYEQYF. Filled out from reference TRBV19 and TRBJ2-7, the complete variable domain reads DGGITQSPKYLFRKEGQNVTLSCEQNLNHDAMYWYRQDPGQGLRLIYYSQIVNDFQKGDIAEGYSVSREKKESFPLTVTSAQKNPTAFYLCASSTLQGLYEQYFGPGTRLTVT.

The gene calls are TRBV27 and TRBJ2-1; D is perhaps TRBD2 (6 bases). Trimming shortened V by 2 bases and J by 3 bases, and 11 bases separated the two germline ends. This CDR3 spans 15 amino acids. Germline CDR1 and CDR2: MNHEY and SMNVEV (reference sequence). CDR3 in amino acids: CASSLQLAFYNEQFF. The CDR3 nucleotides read TGTGCCAGCAGTTTACAACTAGCATTCTACAATGAGCAGTTCTTC.

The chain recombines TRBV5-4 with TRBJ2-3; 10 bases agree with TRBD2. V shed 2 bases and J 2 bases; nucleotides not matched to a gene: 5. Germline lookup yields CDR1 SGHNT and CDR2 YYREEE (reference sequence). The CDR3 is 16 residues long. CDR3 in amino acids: CASSFTAGGPTDTQYF. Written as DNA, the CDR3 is TGTGCCAGCAGCTTTACAGCGGGAGGGCCCACAGATACGCAGTATTTT.

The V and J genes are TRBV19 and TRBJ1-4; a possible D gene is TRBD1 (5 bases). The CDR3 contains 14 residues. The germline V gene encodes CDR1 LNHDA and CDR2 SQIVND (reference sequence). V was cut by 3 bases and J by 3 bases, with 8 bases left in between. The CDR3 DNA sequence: TGTGCCAGTAGTATGGGGGGAGCTAATGAAAAACTGTTTTTT. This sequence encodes CASSMGGANEKLFF.

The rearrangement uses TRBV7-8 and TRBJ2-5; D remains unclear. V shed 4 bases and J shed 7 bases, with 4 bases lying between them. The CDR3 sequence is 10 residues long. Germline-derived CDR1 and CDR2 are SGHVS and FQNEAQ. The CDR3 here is CASSYRTQYF. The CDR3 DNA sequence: TGTGCCAGCAGCTATCGGACCCAGTACTTC.

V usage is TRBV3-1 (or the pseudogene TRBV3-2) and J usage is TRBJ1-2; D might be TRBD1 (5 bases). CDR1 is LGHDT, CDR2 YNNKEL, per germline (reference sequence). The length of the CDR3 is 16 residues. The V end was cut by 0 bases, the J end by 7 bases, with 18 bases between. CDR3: CASSQDLTGSHLGYTF. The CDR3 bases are TGTGCCAGCAGCCAAGATTTAACAGGTTCTCATCTTGGCTACACCTTC.

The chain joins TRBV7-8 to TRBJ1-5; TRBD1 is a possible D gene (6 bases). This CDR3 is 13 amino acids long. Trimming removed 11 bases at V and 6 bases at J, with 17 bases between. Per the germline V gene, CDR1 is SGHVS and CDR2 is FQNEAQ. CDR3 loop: CAGSTGMSQPQHF. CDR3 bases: TGTGCCGGTTCGACAGGAATGAGTCAGCCCCAGCATTTT.

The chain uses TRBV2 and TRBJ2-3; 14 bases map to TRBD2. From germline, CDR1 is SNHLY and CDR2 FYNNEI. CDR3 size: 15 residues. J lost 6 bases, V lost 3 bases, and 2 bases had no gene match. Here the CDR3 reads CASSEGLAGADTQYF. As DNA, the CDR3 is TGTGCCAGCAGTGAGGGACTAGCGGGAGCGGATACGCAGTATTTT.

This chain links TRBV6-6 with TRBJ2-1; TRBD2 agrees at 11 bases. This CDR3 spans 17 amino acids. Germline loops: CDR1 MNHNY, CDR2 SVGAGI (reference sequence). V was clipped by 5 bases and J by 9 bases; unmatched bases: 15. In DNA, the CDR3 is TGTGCCAGCAGTCCCGCAGGTAGCGGGAGGGCCGTGGGTGAGCAGTTCTTC. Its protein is CASSPAGSGRAVGEQFF.